This paragraph reports one TCR beta chain. Amplification yielded TCR beta CDR3 regions, with RNA transcripts as the source. HTBI primers drove first-round RT-PCR of the TCR CDR3. Each CDR3 protein is one row after TCRdb ran MiXCR on the multiplex PCR reads. The sample lists about 640,000 distinct CDR3 sequences, under 25% seen once, with approximately 30% in the top ten. The sample belongs to a study of T cells in Graves' hyperthyroidism and ophthalmopathy. Looked up from germline, CDR1 is SGHVS and CDR2 is FQNEAQ. V was clipped by 10 bases and J by 5 bases; unmatched bases: 7. The CDR3 is made up of 14 amino acids.

The TCR was taken from a man in his thirties or forties with Graves' ophthalmopathy. The chain is built from TRBV7-8 and TRBJ2-1, with 11 nucleotides matching TRBD1. The sample was blood. This CDR3 is CATRGQGAHNEQFF. The CDR3 DNA is TGTGCCACCAGAGGACAGGGGGCCCACAATGAGCAGTTCTTC. Full variable domain (missing parts from reference TRBV7-8 and TRBJ2-1): GAGVSQSPRYKVAKRGQDVALRCDPISGHVSLFWYQQALGQGPEFLTYFQNEAQLDKSGLPSDRFFAERPEGSVSTLKIQRTQQEDSAVYLCATRGQGAHNEQFFGPGTRLTVL.